Listed here are 14 T cell receptor beta chains from one sample, sequenced in a study of OX40 agonist ivuxolimab in advanced cancers. TCRdb keeps only in-frame clones here, not all; method: immunoSEQ multiplex PCR. The table shows approximately 61,000 clones, with approximately 89% occurring only once. This sample comprised CD4+ or CD8+ T cells sorted from blood, obtained in a trial of the OX40 agonist ivuxolimab. All receptors come from an adult with an advanced solid tumor such as melanoma, head and neck, liver or kidney cancer.

This clone was observed a single time. The chain has TRBV7-3 and TRBJ2-1, with D tentatively TRBD2 (5 bases). The CDR3 runs to 12 residues. Germline V gene sequence: CDR1 SGHTA, CDR2 FQGTGA. V shed 3 bases and J shed 6 bases, with 6 bases lying between them. As DNA, the CDR3 is TGTGCCAGCAGCTTCCGGGGCAATGAGCAGTTCTTC. This encodes CASSFRGNEQFF.

The chain combines TRBV7-8 with TRBJ2-1; D possibly corresponds to TRBD2 (6 bases). The CDR3 runs to 16 residues. CDR1 is SGHVS and CDR2 is FQNEAQ in the germline V gene. V was trimmed by 5 bases and J by 0 bases, leaving 14 bases between them. Here the CDR3 reads CASSQRVPSSYNEQFF. The CDR3 bases are TGTGCCAGCAGCCAGCGGGTTCCGAGCTCCTACAATGAGCAGTTCTTC.

The rearrangement uses TRBV7-9 and TRBJ2-1; 7 bases are shared with TRBD2. V was pared by 0 bases and J by 6 bases, with 5 bases of the junction left unmatched. This CDR3 comprises 15 residues. Per the germline V gene, CDR1 is SEHNR and CDR2 is FQNEAQ (reference sequence). CDR3 in amino acids: CASSLASGEGNEQFF. The CDR3 DNA follows: TGTGCCAGCAGCTTAGCGTCGGGGGAGGGCAATGAGCAGTTCTTC.

DNA for the CDR3: TGCGCCAGCAGCCAAGGACTAGCGGCACCAGGGGAGACCCAGTACTTC. It is translated as CASSQGLAAPGETQYF. This rearrangement joins TRBV4-1 to TRBJ2-5, with TRBD2 matching 9 bases. CDR1 and CDR2 from the germline V gene are MGHRA and YSYEKL. The V and J ends lost 1 base and 5 bases, in that order; junction bases with no gene match: 8. This CDR3 contains 16 residues.

The table lists this clone with a few counts. The genes are TRBV19 and TRBJ1-4; 7 bases match TRBD1. CDR1 is LNHDA and CDR2 is SQIVND in the germline V gene (reference sequence). The CDR3 extends over 14 amino acids. Trimming removed 6 bases from V and 7 bases from J; junction bases left unmatched: 8. This CDR3 is CASSAGGYFEKLFF. CDR3 DNA sequence: TGTGCCAGTAGCGCAGGGGGTTATTTTGAAAAACTGTTTTTT.

The chain recombines TRBV5-1 with TRBJ2-3; a possible D gene is TRBD2 (6 bases). The germline V and J ends were trimmed by 0 bases and 6 bases, with 11 bases remaining between them. This CDR3 is 14 amino acids long. The germline gives CDR1 SGHRS, CDR2 YFSETQ. CDR3 protein: CASSLVRETDTQYF. CDR3 sequence (DNA): TGCGCCAGCAGCTTGGTTCGGGAGACTGATACGCAGTATTTT.

The rearrangement links TRBV7-8 to TRBJ2-1; D possibly matches TRBD1 or TRBD2 (5 bases each). The germline CDR1 and CDR2 sequences are SGHVS and FQNEAQ. V was cut by 5 bases and J by 6 bases, with 8 bases left in between. The CDR3 has 12 residues. The chain's CDR3 is CASSVGTNEQFF. In nucleotides, the CDR3 is TGTGCCAGCAGCGTCGGGACCAATGAGCAGTTCTTC. Full variable domain (rest looked up from reference TRBV7-8 and TRBJ2-1): GAGVSQSPRYKVAKRGQDVALRCDPISGHVSLFWYQQALGQGPEFLTYFQNEAQLDKSGLPSDRFFAERPEGSVSTLKIQRTQQEDSAVYLCASSVGTNEQFFGPGTRLTVL.

V gene TRBV7-9 combines with J gene TRBJ1-1; 8 positions agree with TRBD1. From germline, CDR1 is SEHNR and CDR2 FQNEAQ (reference sequence). J gave up 6 bases and V 4 bases, and 4 bases lay outside the gene matches. The CDR3 covers 13 residues. Here the CDR3 DNA reads TGTGCCAGCAGCTCTCGACAGGGGCCTGAAGCTTTCTTT. Encoded protein: CASSSRQGPEAFF.

In its sample, this clone was seen once. V usage is TRBV9 and J usage is TRBJ2-1; TRBD2 matches at 10 bases. CDR1 is SGDLS and CDR2 is YYNGEE in the germline V gene. The CDR3 is made up of 15 amino acids. The V gene end was trimmed by 5 bases and the J gene end by 2 bases; junction bases not matched to a gene: 4. The CDR3 is CASSGLAVPYNEQFF. CDR3 nucleotide sequence: TGTGCCAGCAGTGGACTAGCGGTTCCCTACAATGAGCAGTTCTTC.

The chain recombines TRBV2 with TRBJ2-1; the D call may be TRBD1 or TRBD2 (5 bases each). With 0 bases removed from V and 10 bases from J, the gap between germline ends came to 16 bases. CDR1 SNHLY and CDR2 FYNNEI come from the germline V gene. The CDR3 length is 15 residues. CDR3 sequence reads: CASSEAGVGWGEQFF. Written as DNA, the CDR3 is TGTGCCAGCAGTGAAGCTGGCGTCGGATGGGGGGAGCAGTTCTTC.

The rearrangement uses TRBV14 and TRBJ2-5; D is unclear. The J call may be faulty, since TRBJ2-7 better matches the DNA end. The germline V gene encodes CDR1 SGHDN and CDR2 FVKESK. This CDR3 is built from 15 residues. The CDR3 reads CASSQVSSLDYEQYF. The CDR3 nucleotides read TGTGCCAGCAGCCAAGTATCCAGTTTGGACTACGAGCAGTACTTC.

The chain combines TRBV11-3 with TRBJ2-3, with D maybe TRBD1 (5 bases). The CDR3 runs 16 residues. Germline V gene data show CDR1 as SGHNT and CDR2 as YENEEA. V was cut by 1 base and J by 4 bases, with 15 bases left in between. CDR3 region: CASSLGRQTLADTQYF. The CDR3 nucleotides are TGTGCCAGCAGCTTAGGTAGACAGACGTTGGCAGATACGCAGTATTTT.

Notes on this clone: Germline is not matched at one junction end, which may reflect a read error. The chain is built from TRBV5-1 and TRBJ2-1; D is unclear. The V gene's germline CDR1 is SGHRS and CDR2 YFSETQ. There are 11 residues in the CDR3. In nucleotides, the CDR3 is TGTGCCAGCAGCATAAACAATGAGCAGTTCTTC. As protein: CASSINNEQFF.

This chain uses TRBV28 with TRBJ2-7; 7 bases agree with TRBD2. CDR1 and CDR2 from the germline V gene are MDHEN and SYDVKM. The CDR3 consists of 13 residues. The J segment lost 1 base and the V segment lost 4 bases, leaving 1 base of the junction unmatched. This chain's CDR3 is CASSSGLSYEQYF. The CDR3 DNA follows: TGTGCCAGCAGTTCGGGACTATCCTACGAGCAGTACTTC.